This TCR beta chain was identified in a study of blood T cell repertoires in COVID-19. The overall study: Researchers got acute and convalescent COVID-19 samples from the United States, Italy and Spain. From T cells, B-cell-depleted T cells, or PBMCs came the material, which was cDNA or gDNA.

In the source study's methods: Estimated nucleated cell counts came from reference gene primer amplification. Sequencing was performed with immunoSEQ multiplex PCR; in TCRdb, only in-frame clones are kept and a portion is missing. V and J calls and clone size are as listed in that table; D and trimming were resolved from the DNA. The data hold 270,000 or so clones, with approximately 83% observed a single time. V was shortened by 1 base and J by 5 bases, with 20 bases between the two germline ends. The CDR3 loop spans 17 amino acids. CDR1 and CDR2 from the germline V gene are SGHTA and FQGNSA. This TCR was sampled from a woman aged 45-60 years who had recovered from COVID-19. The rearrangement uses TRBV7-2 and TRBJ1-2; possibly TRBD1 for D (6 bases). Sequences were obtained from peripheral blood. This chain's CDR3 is CASSLVVVGQGLYGYTF. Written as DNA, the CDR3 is TGTGCCAGCAGCTTAGTAGTTGTTGGTCAGGGGTTATATGGCTACACCTTC.